Detailed here is one T cell receptor beta chain. Its antigen is as yet unknown. The authors split each subset's genomic DNA evenly across several immunoSEQ plates. TCRdb's copy holds only in-frame clones and misses some; the assay was immunoSEQ multiplex PCR. The sample lists 2 million to 2.5 million clones; 93% were seen once. This sample was taken from a study of shared clonotypes between healthy human individuals. Findings and limits, study-wide: Relative to clonotypes present in all four donors, those not shared had lower generation probabilities. Around 5% of naive CD4 clonotypes were shared across several donors.

CD4+ cell separation produced CD45RA+ naive and CD45RA-negative memory subsets. Germline CDR1 MDHEN, CDR2 SYDVKM. V was pared by 3 bases and J by 10 bases, with 18 bases between. This CDR3 has 14 amino acids. The rearrangement links TRBV28 to TRBJ1-1, with D tentatively TRBD1 (6 bases). The sequencing input was naive CD4+ T cells from PBMCs. Noted subset: CD45RA+ positively selected. The clonotype was recovered from a man younger than 35 in good health. Some clones in this sample may be carry-over from other donors' samples. CDR3 sequence: CASSFLPRGRGAFF. The CDR3 DNA reads TGTGCCAGCAGTTTTCTTCCGCGGGGCAGGGGAGCTTTCTTT.